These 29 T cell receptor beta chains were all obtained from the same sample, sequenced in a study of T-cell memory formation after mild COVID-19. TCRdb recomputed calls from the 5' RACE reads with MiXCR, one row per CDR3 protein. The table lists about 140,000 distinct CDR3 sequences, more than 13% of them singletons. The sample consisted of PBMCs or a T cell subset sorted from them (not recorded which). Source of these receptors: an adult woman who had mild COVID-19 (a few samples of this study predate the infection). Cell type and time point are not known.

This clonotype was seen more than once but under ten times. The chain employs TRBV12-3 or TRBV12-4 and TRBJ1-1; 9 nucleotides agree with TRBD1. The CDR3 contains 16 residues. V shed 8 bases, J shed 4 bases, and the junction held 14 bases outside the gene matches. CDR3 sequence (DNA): TGTGCCAGCGGTCCGGGACAGGGTCCTGTAAGCACTGAAGCTTTCTTT. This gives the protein CASGPGQGPVSTEAFF.

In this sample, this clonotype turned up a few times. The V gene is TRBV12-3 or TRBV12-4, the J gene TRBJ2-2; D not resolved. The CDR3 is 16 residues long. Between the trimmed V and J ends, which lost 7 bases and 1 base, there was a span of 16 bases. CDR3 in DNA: TGTGCCAGCACCCCCCTGATGCGATTGAACACCGGGGAGCTGTTTTTT. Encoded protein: CASTPLMRLNTGELFF.

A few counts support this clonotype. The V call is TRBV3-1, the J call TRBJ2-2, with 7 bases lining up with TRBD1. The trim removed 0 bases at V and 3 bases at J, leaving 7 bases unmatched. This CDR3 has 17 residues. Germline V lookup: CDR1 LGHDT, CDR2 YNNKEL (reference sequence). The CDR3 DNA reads TGTGCCAGCAGCCAAGACTCCACCGGGACAGACACCGGGGAGCTGTTTTTT. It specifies CASSQDSTGTDTGELFF.

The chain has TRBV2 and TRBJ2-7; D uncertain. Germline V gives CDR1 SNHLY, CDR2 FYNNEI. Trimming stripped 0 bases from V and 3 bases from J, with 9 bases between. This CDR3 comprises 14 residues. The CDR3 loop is CASSEAGNIYEQYF. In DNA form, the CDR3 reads TGTGCCAGCAGTGAAGCGGGGAATATCTACGAGCAGTACTTC.

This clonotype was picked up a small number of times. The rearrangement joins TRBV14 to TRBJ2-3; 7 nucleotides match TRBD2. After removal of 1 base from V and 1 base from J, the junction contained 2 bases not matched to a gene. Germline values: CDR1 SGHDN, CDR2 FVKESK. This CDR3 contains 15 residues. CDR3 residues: CASSQVGGGTDTQYF. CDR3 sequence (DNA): TGTGCCAGCAGCCAAGTTGGGGGGGGCACAGATACGCAGTATTTT.

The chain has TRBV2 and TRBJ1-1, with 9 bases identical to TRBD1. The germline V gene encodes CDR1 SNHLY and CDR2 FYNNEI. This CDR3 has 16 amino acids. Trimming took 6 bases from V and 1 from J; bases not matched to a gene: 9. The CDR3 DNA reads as TGTGCCAGCAGGGTTGCGGGACAGGGTAGGAACACTGAAGCTTTCTTT. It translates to CASRVAGQGRNTEAFF.

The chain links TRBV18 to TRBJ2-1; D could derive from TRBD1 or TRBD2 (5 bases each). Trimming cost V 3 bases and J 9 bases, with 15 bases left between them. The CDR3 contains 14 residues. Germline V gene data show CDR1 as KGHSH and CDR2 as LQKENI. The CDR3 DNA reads TGTGCCAGCTCACCGTCGGGACCCATGGGTGAGCAGTTCTTC. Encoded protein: CASSPSGPMGEQFF.

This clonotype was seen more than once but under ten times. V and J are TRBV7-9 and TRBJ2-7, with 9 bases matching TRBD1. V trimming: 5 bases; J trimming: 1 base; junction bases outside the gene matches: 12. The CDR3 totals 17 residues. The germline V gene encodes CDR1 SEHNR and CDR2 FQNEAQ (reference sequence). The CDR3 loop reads CASSHPLGGTGSYEQYF. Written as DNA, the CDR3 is TGTGCCAGCAGCCACCCCCTCGGCGGGACAGGGTCCTACGAGCAGTACTTC.

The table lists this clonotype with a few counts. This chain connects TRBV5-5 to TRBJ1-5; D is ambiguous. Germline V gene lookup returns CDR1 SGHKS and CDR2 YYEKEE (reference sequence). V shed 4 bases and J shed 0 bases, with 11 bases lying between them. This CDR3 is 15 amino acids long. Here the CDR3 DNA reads TGTGCCAGCAGCCTGGGTGTCACTAGCAATCAGCCCCAGCATTTT. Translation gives CASSLGVTSNQPQHF.

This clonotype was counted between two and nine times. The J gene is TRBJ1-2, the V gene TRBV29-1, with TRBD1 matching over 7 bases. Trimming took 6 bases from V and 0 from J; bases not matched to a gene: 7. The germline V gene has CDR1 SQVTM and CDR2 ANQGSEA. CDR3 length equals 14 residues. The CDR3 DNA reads TGCAGCGTCCTGGGGGGGACAGCTAACTATGGCTACACCTTC. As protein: CSVLGGTANYGYTF.

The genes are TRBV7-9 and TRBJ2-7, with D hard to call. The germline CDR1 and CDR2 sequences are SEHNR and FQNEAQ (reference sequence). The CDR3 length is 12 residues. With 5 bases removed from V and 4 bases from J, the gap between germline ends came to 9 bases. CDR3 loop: CASSPTFYEQYF. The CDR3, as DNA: TGTGCCAGCAGCCCCACTTTTTACGAGCAGTACTTC.

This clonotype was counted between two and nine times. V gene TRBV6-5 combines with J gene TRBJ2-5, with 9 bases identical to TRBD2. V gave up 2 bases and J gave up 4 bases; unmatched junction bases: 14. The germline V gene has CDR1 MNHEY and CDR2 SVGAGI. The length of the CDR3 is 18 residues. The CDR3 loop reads CASSYGGASGDESETQYF. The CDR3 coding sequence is TGTGCCAGCAGTTACGGGGGTGCTAGCGGGGATGAGTCAGAGACCCAGTACTTC.

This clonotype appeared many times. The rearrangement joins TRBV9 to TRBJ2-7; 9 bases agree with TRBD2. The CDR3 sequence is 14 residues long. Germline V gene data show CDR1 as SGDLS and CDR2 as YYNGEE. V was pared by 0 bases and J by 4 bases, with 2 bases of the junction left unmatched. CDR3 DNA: TGTGCCAGCAGCGTAGGCGGGGGGGCGTACGAGCAGTACTTC. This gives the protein CASSVGGGAYEQYF.

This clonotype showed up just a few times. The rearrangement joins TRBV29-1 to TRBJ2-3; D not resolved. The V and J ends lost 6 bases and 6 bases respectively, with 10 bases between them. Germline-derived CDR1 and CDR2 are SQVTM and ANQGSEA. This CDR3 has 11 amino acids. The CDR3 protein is CSVIPQDTQYF. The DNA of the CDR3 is TGCAGCGTCATCCCCCAGGATACGCAGTATTTT.

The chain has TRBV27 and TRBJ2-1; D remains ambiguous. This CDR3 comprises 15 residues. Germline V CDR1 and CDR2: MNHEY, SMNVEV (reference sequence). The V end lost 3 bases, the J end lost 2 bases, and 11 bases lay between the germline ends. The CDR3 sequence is CASSFGRSAYNEQFF. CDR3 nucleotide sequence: TGTGCCAGCAGTTTCGGTCGTTCAGCCTACAATGAGCAGTTCTTC.

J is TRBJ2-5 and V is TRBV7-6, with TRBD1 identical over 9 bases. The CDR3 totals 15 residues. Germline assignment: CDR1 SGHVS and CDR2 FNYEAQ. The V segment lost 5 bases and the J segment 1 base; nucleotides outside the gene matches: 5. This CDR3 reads CASSPDRGSQETQYF. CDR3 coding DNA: TGTGCCAGCAGCCCGGACAGGGGTTCCCAAGAGACCCAGTACTTC.

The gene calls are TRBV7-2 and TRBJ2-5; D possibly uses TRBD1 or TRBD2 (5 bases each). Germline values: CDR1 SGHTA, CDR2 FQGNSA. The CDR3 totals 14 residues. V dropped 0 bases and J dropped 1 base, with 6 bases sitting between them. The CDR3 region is CASSLAGTQETQYF. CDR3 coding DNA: TGTGCCAGCAGCTTAGCTGGGACCCAAGAGACCCAGTACTTC.

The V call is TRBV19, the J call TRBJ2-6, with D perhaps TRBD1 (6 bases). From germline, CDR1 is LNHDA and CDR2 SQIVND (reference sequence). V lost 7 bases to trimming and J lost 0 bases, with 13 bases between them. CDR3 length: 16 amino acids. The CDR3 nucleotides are TGTGCCAGTATGGGGGCCATCCCCTCTGGGGCCAACGTCCTGACTTTC. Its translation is CASMGAIPSGANVLTF.

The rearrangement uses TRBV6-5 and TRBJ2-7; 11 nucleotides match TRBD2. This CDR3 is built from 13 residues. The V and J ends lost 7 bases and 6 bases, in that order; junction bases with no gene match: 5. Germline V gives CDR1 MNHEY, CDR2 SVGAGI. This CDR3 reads CASNSGTSGEQYF. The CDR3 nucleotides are TGTGCCAGCAACAGTGGGACTAGCGGCGAGCAGTACTTC.

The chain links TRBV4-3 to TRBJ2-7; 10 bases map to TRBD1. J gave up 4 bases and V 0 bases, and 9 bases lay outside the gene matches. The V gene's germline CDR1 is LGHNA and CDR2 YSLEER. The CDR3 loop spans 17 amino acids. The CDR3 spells CASSQDITRTGGYEQYF. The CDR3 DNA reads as TGCGCCAGCAGCCAAGATATAACGCGGACAGGGGGTTACGAGCAGTACTTC.

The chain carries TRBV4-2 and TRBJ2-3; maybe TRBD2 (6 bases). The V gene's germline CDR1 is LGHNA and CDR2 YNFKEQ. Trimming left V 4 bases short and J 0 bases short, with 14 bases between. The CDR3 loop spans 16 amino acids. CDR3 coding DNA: TGTGCCAGCAGCCGAGACCTAGCGTACAGCACAGATACGCAGTATTTT. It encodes CASSRDLAYSTDTQYF.

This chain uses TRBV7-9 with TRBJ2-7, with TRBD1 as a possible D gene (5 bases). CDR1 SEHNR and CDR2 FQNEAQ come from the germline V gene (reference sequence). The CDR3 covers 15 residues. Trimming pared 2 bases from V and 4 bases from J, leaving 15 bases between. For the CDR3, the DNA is TGTGCCAGCAGCTTAAACGACAGACTTCTTTACGAGCAGTACTTC. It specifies CASSLNDRLLYEQYF.

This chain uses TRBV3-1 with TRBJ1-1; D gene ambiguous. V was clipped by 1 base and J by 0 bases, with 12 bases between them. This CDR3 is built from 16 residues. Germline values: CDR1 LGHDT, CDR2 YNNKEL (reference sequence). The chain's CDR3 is CASSQVWTGMNTEAFF. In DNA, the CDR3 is TGTGCCAGCAGCCAAGTATGGACCGGAATGAACACTGAAGCTTTCTTT.

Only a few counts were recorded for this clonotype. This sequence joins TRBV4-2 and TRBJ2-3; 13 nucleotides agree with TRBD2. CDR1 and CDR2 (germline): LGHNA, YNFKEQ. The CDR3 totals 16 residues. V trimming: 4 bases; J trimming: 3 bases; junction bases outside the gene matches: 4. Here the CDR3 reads CASSPGLAGQTDTQYF. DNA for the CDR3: TGTGCCAGCAGCCCGGGACTAGCGGGACAGACAGATACGCAGTATTTT.

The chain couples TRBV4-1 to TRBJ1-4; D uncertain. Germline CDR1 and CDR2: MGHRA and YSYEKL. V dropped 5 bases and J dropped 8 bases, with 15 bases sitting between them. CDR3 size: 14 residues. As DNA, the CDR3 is TGCGCCAGCAGCGGGTCTACACCGGGGGAAAAACTGTTTTTT. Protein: CASSGSTPGEKLFF.

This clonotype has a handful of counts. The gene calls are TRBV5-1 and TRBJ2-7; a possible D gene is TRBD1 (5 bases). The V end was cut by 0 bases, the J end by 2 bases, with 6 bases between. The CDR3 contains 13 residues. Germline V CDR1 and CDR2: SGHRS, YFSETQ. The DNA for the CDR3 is TGCGCCAGCAGCTTGGGGGGCACCTACGAGCAGTACTTC. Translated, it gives CASSLGGTYEQYF.

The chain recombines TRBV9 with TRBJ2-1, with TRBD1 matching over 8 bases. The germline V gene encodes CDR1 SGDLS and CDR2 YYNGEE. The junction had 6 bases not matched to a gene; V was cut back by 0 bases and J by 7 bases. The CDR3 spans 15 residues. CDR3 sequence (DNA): TGTGCCAGCAGCGTAGCAGGGGGCGCATGGAATGAGCAGTTCTTC. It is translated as CASSVAGGAWNEQFF.

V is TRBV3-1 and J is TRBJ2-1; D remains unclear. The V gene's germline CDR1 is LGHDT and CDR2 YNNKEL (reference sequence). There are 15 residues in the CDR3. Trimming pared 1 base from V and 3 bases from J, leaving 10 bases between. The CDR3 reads CASSQVSPDYNEQFF. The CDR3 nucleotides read TGTGCCAGCAGCCAAGTTTCCCCAGACTACAATGAGCAGTTCTTC.

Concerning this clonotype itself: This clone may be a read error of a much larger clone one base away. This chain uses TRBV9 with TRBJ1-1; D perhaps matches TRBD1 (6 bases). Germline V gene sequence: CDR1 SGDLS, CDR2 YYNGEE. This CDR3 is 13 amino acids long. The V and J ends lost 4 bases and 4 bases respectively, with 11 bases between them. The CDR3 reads CASSTGGATEAFF. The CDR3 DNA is TGTGCCAGCAGCACGGGGGGGGCCACTGAAGCTTTCTTT. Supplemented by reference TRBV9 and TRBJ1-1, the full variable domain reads DSGVTQTPKHLITATGQRVTLRCSPRSGDLSVYWYQQSLDQGLQFLIQYYNGEERAKGNILERFSAQQFPDLHSELNLSSLELGDSALYFCASSTGGATEAFFGQGTRLTVV.